This record looks at one TCR beta chain sequence and its context. Libraries were prepared by immunoSEQ multiplex PCR; TCRdb keeps only in-frame clonotypes and omits some of them. The sample records about 550,000 clones, just under 97% being singletons. CD8 cells regarded as naive lacked CD45RO, were positively chosen for CCR7, and omitted terminally differentiated effector memory CD45RA+ cells. The data derive from a study of shared clonotypes between healthy human individuals. The receptor's source is a woman under 40 in good health. Sequencing input: naive CD8+ T cells sorted from blood.

The CDR3 nucleotides read TGTGCCAGCAGTTACTCTAACAGCTACGAGCAGTACTTC. Translating gives CASSYSNSYEQYF. The chain uses TRBV6-6 and TRBJ2-7; D not resolved. The germline V and J ends were trimmed by 0 bases and 3 bases, with 6 bases remaining between them. Per germline, CDR1 MNHNY and CDR2 SVGAGI (reference sequence). The CDR3 has 13 residues.